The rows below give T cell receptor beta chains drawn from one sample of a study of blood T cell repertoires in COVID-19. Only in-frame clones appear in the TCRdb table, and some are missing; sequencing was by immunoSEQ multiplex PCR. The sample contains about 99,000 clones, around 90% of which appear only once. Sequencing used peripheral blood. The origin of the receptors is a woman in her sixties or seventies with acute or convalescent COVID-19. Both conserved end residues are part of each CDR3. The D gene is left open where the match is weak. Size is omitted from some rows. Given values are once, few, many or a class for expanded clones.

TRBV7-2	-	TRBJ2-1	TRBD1	TGTGCCAGCAGCTTAGTCGGGACAGGGGGTTACAATGAGCAGTTCTTC	CASSLVGTGGYNEQFF
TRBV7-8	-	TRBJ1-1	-	TGTGCCAGCAGCCTAGACAGGACTGAAGCTTTCTTT	CASSLDRTEAFF
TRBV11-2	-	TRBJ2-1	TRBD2	TGTGCCAGCAGCTCCACTAGCGGGAGTAGGGGTGAGCAGTTCTTC	CASSSTSGSRGEQFF
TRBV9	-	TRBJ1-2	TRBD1	TGTGCCAGCAGCGCCGGACAGGAGGGAGACTATGGCTACACCTTC	CASSAGQEGDYGYTF
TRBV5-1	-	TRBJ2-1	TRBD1	TGCGCCAGCAGTTGGGACAGGGGATCCAATGAGCAGTTCTTC	CASSWDRGSNEQFF
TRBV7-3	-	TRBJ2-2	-	TGTGCCAGCAGACCCACACGGGGAAGTGACGGGGAGCTGTTTTTT	CASRPTRGSDGELFF
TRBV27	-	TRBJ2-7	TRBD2	TGTGCCAGCAGCCTTATAGCGGGAGGCTCCTACGAGCAGTACTTC	CASSLIAGGSYEQYF
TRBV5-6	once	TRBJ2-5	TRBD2	TGTGCCAGCAGCTTGGTGGCGGGAGCTTCCTTGACCCAGTACTTC	CASSLVAGASLTQYF
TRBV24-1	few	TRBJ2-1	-	TGTGCCACCAGTGACCCTCTAGTAGCCGAGCAGTTCTTC	CATSDPLVAEQFF
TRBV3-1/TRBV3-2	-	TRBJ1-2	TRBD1	TGTGCCACCGCTGCAGGGACAGGGAGTAACTATGGCTACACCTTC	CATAAGTGSNYGYTF
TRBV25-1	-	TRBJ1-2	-	TGTGCCAGCAGTGAGGCATCTGGCTACACCTTC	CASSEASGYTF